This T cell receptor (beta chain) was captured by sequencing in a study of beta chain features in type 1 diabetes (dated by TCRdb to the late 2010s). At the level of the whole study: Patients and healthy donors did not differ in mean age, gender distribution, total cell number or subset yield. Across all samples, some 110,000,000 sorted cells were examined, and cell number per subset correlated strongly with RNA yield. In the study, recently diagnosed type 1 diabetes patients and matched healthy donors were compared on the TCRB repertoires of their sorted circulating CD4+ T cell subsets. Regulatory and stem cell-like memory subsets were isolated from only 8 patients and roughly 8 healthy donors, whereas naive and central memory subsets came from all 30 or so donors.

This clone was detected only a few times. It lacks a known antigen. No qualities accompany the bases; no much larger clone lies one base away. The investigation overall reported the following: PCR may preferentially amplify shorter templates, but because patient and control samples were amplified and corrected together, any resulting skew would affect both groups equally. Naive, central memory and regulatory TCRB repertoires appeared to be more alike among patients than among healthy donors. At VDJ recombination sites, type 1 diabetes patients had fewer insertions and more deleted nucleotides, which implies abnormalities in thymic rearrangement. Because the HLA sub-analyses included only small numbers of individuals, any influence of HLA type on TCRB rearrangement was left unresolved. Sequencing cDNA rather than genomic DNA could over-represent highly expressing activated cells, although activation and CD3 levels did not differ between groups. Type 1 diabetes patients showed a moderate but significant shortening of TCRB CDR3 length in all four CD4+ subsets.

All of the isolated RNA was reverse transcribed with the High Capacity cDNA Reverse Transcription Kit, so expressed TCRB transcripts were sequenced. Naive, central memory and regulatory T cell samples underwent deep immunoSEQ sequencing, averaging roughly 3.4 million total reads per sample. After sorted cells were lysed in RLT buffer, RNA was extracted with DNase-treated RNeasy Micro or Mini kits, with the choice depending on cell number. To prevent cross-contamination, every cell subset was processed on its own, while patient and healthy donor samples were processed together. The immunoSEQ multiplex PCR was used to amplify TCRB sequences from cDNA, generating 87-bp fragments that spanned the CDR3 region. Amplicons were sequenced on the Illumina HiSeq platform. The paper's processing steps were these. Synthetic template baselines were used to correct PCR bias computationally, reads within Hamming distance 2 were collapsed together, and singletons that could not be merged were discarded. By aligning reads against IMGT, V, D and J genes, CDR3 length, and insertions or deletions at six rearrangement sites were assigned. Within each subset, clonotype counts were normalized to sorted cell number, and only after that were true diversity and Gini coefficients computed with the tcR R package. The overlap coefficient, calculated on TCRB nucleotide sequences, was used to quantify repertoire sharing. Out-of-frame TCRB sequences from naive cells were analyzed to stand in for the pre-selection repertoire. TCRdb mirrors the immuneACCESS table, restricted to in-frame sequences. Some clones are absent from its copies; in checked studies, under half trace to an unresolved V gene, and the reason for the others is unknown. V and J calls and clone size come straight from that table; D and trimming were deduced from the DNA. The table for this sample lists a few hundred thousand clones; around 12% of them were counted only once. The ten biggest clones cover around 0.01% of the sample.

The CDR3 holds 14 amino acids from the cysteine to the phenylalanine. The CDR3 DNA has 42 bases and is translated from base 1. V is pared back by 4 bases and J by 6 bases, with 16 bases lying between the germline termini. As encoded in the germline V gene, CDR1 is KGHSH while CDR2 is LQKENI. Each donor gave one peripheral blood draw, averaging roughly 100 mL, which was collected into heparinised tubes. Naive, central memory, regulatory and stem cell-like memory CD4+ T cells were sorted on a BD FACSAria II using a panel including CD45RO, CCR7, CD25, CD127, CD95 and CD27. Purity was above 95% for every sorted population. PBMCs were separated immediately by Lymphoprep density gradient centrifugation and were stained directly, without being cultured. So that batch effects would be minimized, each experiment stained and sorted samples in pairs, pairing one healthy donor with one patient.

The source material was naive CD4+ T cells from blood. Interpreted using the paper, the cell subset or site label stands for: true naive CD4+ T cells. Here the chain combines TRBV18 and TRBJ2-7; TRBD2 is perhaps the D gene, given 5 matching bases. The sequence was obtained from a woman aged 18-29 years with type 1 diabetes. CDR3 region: CASSLLRTLGEQYF. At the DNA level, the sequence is TGTGCCAGCTCACTCTTAAGGACTCTCGGCGAGCAGTACTTC.